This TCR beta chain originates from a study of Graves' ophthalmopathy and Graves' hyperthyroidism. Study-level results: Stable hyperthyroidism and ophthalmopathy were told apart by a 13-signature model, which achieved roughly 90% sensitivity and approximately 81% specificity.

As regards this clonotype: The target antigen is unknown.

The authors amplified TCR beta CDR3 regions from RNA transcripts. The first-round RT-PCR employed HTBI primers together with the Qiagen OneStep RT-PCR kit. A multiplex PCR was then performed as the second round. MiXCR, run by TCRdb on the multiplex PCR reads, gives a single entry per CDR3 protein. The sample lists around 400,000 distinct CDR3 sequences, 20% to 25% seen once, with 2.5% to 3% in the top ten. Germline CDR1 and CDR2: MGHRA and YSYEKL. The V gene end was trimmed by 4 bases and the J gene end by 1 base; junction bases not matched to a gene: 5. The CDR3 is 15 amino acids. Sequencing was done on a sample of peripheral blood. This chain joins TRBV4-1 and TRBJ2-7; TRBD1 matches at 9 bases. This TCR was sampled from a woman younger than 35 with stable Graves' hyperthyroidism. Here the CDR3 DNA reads TGCGCCAGCAGCCGGGTAGACAGGGGGTCCTACGAGCAGTACTTC. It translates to CASSRVDRGSYEQYF.